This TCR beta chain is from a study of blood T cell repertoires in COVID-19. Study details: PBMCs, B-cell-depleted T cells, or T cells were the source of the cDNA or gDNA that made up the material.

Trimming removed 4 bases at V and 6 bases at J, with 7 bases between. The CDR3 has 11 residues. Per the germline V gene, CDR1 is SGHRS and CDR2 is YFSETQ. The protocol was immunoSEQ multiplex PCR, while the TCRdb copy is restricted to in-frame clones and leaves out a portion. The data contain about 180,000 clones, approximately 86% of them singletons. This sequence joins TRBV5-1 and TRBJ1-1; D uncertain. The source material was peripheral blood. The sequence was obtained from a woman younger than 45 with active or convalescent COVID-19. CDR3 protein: CASSRGAEAFF. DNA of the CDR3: TGCGCCAGCAGCCGTGGAGCTGAAGCTTTCTTT.